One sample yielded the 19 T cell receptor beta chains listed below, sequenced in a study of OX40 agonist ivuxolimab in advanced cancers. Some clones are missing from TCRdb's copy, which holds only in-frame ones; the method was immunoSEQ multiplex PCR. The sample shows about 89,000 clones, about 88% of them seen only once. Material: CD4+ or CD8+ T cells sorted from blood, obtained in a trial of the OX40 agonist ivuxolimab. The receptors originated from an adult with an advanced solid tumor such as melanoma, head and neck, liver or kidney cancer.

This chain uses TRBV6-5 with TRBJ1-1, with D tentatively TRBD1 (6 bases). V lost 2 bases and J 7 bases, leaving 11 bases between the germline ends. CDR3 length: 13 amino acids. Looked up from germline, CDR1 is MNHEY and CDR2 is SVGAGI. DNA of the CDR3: TGTGCCAGCAGTTACCGGGACACCTATGAAGCTTTCTTT. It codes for CASSYRDTYEAFF.

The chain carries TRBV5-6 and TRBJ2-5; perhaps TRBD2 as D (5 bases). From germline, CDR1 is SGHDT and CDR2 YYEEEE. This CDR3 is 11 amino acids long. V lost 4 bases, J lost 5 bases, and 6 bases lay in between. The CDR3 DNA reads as TGTGCCAGCAGCGGCGGGGAGACCCAGTACTTC. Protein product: CASSGGETQYF. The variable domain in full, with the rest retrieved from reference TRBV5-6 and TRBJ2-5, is DAGVTQSPTHLIKTRGQQVTLRCSPKSGHDTVSWYQQALGQGPQFIFQYYEEEERQRGNFPDRFSGHQFPNYSSELNVNALLLGDSALYLCASSGGETQYFGPGTRLLVL.

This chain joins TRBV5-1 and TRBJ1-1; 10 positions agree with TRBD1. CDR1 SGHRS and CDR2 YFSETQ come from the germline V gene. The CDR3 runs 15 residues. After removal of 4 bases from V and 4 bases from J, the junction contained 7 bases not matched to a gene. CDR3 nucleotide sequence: TGCGCCAGCAGCCTTCTTCGGGACAGGGGCACTGAAGCTTTCTTT. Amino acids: CASSLLRDRGTEAFF.

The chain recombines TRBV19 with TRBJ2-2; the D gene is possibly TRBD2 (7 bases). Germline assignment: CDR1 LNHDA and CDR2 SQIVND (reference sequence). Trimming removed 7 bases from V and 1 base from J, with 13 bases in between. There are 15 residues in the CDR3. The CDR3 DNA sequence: TGTGCCAGTATTGGCGGGGGCCGGAACACCGGGGAGCTGTTTTTT. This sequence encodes CASIGGGRNTGELFF.

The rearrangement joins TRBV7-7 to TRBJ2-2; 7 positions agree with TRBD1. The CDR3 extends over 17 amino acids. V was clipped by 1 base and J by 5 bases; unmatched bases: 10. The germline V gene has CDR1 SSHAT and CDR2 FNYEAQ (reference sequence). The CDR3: CASSLEGGGLSTGELFF. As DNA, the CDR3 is TGTGCCAGCAGCTTAGAAGGGGGCGGGCTATCGACCGGGGAGCTGTTTTTT.

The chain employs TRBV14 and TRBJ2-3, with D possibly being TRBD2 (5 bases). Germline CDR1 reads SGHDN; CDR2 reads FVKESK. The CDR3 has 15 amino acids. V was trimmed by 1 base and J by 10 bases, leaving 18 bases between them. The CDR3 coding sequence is TGTGCCAGCAGCCAAGGCCTAGCCTATTTGTCAGCGCAGTATTTT. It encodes CASSQGLAYLSAQYF.

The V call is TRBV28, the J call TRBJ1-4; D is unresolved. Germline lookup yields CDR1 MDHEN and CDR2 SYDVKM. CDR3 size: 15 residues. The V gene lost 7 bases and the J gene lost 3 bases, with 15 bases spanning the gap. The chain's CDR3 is CASTSFDGANEKLFF. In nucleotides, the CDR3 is TGTGCCAGCACTTCATTCGACGGAGCTAATGAAAAACTGTTTTTT.

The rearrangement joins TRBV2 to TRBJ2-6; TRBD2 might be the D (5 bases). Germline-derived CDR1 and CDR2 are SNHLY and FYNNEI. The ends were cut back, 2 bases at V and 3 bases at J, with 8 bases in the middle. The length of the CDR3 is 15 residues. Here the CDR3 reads CASSESGNGANVLTF. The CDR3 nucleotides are TGTGCCAGCAGTGAATCGGGGAATGGGGCCAACGTCCTGACTTTC.

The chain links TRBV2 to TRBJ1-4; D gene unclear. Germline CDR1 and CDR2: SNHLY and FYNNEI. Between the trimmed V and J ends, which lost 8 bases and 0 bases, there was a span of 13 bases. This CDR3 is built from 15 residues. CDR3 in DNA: TGTGCCAGCGAGCGCAGCTTATCAACTAATGAAAAACTGTTTTTT. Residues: CASERSLSTNEKLFF.

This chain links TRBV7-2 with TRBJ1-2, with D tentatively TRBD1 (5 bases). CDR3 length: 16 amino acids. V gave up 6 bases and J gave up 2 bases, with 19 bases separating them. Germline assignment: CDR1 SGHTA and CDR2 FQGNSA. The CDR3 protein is CASSTRGQGPNYGYTF. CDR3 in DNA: TGTGCCAGCAGTACAAGAGGGCAGGGACCAAACTATGGCTACACCTTC.

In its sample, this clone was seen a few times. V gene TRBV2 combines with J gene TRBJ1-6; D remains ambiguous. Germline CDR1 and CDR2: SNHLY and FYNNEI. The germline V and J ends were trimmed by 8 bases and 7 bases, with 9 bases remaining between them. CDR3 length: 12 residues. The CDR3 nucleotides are TGTGCCAGCGAACGGACCAATTCACCCCTCCACTTT. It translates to CASERTNSPLHF.

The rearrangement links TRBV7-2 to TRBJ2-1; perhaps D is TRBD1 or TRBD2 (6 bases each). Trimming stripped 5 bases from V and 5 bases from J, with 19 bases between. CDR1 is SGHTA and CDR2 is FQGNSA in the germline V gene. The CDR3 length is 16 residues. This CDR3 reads CASSNGGRGADNEQFF. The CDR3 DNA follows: TGTGCCAGCAGCAACGGGGGTAGGGGGGCTGACAATGAGCAGTTCTTC.

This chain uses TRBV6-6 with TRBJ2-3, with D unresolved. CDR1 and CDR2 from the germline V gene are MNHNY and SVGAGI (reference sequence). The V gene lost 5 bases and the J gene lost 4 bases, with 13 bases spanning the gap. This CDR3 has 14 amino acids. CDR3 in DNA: TGTGCCAGCAGTACGTACCTGTTCGCAGATACGCAGTATTTT. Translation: CASSTYLFADTQYF.

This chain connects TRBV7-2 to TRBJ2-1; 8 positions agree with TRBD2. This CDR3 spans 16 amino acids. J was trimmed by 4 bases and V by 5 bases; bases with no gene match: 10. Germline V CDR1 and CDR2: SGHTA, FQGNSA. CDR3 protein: CASSASQGGGYNEQFF. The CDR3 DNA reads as TGTGCCAGCAGCGCCTCCCAGGGCGGGGGGTACAATGAGCAGTTCTTC. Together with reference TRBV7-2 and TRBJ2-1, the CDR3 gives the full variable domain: GAGVSQSPSNKVTEKGKDVELRCDPISGHTALYWYRQSLGQGLEFLIYFQGNSAPDKSGLPSDRFSAERTGGSVSTLTIQRTQQEDSAVYLCASSASQGGGYNEQFFGPGTRLTVL.

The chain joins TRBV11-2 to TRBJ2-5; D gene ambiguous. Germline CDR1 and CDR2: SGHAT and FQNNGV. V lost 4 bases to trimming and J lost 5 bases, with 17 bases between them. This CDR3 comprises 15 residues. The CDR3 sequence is CASSSGPGIRETQYF. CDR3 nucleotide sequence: TGTGCCAGCAGCTCCGGGCCGGGCATTAGGGAGACCCAGTACTTC. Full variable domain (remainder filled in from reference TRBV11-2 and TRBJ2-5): EAGVAQSPRYKIIEKRQSVAFWCNPISGHATLYWYQQILGQGPKLLIQFQNNGVVDDSQLPKDRFSAERLKGVDSTLKIQPAKLEDSAVYLCASSSGPGIRETQYFGPGTRLLVL.

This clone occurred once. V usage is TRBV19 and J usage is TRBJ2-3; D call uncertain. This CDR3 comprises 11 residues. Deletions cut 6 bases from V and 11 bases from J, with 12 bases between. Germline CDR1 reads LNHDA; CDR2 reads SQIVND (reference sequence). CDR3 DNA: TGTGCCAGTAGCGCTGGTAGGGAGCAGTATTTT. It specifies CASSAGREQYF. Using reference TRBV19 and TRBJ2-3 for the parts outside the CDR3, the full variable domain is DGGITQSPKYLFRKEGQNVTLSCEQNLNHDAMYWYRQDPGQGLRLIYYSQIVNDFQKGDIAEGYSVSREKKESFPLTVTSAQKNPTAFYLCASSAGREQYFGPGTRLTVL.

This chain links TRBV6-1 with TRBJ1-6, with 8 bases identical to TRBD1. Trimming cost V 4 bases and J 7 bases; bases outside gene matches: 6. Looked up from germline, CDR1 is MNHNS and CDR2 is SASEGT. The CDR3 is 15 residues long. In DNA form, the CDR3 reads TGTGCCAGCAGTGTGGGGAGGACAGGGAATTCACCCCTCCACTTT. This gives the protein CASSVGRTGNSPLHF.

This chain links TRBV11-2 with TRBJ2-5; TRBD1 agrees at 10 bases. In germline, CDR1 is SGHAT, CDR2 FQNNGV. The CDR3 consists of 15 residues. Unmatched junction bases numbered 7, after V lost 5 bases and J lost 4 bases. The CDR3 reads CASSVTGTGAETQYF. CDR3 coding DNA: TGTGCCAGCAGCGTAACCGGGACAGGGGCAGAGACCCAGTACTTC.

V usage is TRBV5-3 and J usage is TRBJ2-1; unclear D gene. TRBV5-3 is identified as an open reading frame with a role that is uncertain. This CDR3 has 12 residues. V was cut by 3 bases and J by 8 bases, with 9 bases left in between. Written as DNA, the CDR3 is TGTGCCAGAAGCTGCCAGAGACATGAGCAGTTCTTC. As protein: CARSCQRHEQFF.